The T cell receptor beta chain under discussion was sequenced for a study of T cells expressing NK-cell markers. Germline-derived CDR1 and CDR2 are DFQATT and SNEGSKA (reference sequence). The length of the CDR3 is 16 residues. On this clonotype: Its antigen is unidentified.

Study-wide findings and caveats: Top CD8+ clonotypes included the dominant CD3+CD56+NKG2C+ clonotypes in 5 to 7 donors. Similarly, these clonotypes led the CD3+CD56-NKG2C+ fraction as well in a few donors.

TCRdb re-called the 5' RACE reads and gives one entry per CDR3 protein, without DNA. Its table records about 460,000 distinct CDR3 sequences. The sequencing input was blood T cells: a sorted CD56 or NKG2C T cell subset, CD4+ or CD8+ T cells, or bulk PBMC T cells (not recorded which). The receptor's source is a woman aged 45-60 years in good health. The chain recombines TRBV20-1 with TRBJ2-7; without DNA, the TCRdb call of TRBD2 cannot be checked. The CDR3 region is CSAPGGTSGGPYEQYF.